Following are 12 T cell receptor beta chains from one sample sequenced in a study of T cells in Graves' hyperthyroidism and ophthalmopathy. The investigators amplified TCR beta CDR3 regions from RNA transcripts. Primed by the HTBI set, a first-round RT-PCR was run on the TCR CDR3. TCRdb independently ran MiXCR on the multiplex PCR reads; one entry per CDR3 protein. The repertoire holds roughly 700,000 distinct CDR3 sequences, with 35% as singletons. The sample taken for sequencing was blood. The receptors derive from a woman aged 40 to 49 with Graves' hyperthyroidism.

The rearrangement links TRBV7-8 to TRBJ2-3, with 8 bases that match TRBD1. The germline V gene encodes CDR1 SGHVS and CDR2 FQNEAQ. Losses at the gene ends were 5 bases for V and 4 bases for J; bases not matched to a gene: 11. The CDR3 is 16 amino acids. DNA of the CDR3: TGTGCCAGCAGCCCTCCCGGGCTCAGGGGGCCAGATACGCAGTATTTT. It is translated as CASSPPGLRGPDTQYF.

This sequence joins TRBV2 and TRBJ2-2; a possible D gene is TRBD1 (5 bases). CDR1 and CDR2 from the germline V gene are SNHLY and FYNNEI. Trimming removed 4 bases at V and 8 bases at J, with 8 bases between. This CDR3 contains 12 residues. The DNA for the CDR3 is TGTGCCAGCAGTGGGCAGGGTGGGGAGCTGTTTTTT. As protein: CASSGQGGELFF.

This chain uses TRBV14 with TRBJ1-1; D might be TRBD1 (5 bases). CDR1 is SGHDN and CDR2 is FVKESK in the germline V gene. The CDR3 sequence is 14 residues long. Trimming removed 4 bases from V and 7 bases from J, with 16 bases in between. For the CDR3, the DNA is TGTGCCAGCAGCCCTGAGGAGCGGGGGTTTGAAGCTTTCTTT. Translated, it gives CASSPEERGFEAFF.

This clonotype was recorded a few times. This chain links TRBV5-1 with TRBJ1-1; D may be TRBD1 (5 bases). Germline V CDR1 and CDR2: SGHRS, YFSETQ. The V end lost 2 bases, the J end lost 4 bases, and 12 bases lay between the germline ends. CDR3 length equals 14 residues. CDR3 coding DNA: TGCGCCAGCAGCTTTAGGGGATATGGCACTGAAGCTTTCTTT. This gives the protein CASSFRGYGTEAFF.

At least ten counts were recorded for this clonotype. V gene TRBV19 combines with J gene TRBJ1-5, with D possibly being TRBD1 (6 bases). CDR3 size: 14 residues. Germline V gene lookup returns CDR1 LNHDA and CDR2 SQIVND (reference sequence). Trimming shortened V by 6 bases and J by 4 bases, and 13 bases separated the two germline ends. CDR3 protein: CASSGEQGNQPQHF. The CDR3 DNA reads TGTGCCAGTAGCGGCGAACAGGGAAATCAGCCCCAGCATTTT.

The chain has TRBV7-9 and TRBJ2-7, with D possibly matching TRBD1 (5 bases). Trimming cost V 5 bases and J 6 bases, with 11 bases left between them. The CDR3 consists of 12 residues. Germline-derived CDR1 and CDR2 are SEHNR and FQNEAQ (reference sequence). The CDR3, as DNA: TGTGCCAGCAGCCAACAGGAACGCGAGCAGTACTTC. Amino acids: CASSQQEREQYF. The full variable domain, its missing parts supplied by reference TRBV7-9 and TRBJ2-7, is DTGVSQNPRHKITKRGQNVTFRCDPISEHNRLYWYRQTLGQGPEFLTYFQNEAQLEKSRLLSDRFSAERPKGSFSTLEIQRTEQGDSAMYLCASSQQEREQYFGPGTRLTVT.

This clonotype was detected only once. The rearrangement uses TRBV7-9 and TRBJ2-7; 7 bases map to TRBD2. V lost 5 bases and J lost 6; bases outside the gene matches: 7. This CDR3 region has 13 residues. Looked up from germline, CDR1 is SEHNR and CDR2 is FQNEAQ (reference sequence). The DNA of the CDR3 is TGTGCCAGCAGCGACGGGGGGAGGGGCGAGCAGTACTTC. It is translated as CASSDGGRGEQYF.

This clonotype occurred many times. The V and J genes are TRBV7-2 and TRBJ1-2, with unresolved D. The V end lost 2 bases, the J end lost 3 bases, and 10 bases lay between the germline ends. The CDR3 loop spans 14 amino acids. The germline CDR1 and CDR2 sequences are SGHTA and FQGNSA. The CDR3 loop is CASSLNGDHYGYTF. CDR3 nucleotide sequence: TGTGCCAGCAGCTTAAATGGGGATCACTATGGCTACACCTTC.

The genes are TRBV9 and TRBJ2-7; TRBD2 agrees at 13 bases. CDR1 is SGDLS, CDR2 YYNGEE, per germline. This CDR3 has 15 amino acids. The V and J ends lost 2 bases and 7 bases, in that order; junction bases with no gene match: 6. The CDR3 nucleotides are TGTGCCAGCAGCGTTACGGGACTAGCGGGACCTGAGCAGTACTTC. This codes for CASSVTGLAGPEQYF.

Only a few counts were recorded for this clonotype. This chain's CDR3 is CASSPTRQGTKFNQPQHF. As DNA, the CDR3 is TGTGCCAGCTCACCGACCCGACAGGGGACAAAGTTTAATCAGCCCCAGCATTTT. The chain uses TRBV5-6 and TRBJ1-5, with TRBD1 matching over 8 bases. Per germline, CDR1 SGHDT and CDR2 YYEEEE. The CDR3 has 18 residues. J lost 4 bases, V lost 7 bases, and 19 bases had no gene match.

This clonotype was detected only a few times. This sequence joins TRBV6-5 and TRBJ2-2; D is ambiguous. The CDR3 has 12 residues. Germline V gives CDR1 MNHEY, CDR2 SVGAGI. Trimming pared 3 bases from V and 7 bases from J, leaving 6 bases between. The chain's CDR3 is CASSYFGGELFF. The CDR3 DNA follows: TGTGCCAGCAGTTATTTCGGCGGGGAGCTGTTTTTT.

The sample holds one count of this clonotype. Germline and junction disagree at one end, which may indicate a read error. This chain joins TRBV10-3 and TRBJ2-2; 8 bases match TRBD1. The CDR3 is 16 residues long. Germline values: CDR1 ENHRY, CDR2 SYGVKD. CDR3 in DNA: TGTGCCATACTCGACAGGGGACCTACGAACACTGGGGAGCTGTTTTTT. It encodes CAILDRGPTNTGELFF.